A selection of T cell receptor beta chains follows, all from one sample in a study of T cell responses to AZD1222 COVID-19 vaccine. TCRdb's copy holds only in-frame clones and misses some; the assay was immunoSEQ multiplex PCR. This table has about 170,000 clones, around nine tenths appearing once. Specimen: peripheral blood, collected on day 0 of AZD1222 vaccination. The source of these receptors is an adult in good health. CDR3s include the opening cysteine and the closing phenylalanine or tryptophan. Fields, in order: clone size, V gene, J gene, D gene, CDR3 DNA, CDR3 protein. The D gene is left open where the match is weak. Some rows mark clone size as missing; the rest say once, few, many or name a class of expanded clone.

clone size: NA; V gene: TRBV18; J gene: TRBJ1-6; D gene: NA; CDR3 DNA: TGTGCCAGCTCACCGGGACTGGGAACGAGCTCACCCCTCCACTTT; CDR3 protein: CASSPGLGTSSPLHF
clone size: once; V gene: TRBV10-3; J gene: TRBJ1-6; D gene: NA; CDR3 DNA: TGTGCCATCAGTGAGTCAGGGTGGAGCGGGTCGTATCATTCACCCCTCCACTTT; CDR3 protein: CAISESGWSGSYHSPLHF
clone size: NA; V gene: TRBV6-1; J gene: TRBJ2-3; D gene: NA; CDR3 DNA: TGTGCCAGCAGTGAAGAGCCTTACACAGATACGCAGTATTTT; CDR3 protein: CASSEEPYTDTQYF
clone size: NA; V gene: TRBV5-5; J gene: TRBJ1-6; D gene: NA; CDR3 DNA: TGTGCCAGCAGCTACAGGGCTTTGGGGAATTCACCCCTCCACTTT; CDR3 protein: CASSYRALGNSPLHF
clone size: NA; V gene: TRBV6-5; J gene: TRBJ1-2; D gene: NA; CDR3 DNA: TGTGCCAGCAGTTACTGGGGAGGGACGGCTAACTATGGCTACACCTTC; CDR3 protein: CASSYWGGTANYGYTF
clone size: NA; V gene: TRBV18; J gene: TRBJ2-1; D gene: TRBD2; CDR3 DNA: TGTGCCAGCTCACCATTAATGAGCGGGGAATACAATGAGCAGTTCTTC; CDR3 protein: CASSPLMSGEYNEQFF
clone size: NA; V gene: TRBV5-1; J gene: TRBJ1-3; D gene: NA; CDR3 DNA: TGCGCCAGCAGCTTGATCGGGGGACTTGGAAACACCATATATTTT; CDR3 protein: CASSLIGGLGNTIYF
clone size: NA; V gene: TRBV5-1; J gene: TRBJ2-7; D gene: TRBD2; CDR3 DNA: TGCGCCAGCAGCCCATTAGCGGGAATGGGCGAGCAGTACTTC; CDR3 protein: CASSPLAGMGEQYF
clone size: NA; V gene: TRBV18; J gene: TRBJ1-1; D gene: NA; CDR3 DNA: TGTGCCAGCTCATCAACCCGGAGGTATCTGAACACTGAAGCTTTCTTT; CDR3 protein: CASSSTRRYLNTEAFF
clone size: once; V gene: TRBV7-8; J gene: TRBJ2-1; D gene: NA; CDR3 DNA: TGTGCCAGCAGCACGGGACCCCACTACAATGAGCAGTTCTTC; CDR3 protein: CASSTGPHYNEQFF
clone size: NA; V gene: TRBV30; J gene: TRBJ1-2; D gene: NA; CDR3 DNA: TGTGCCTGCCATGCTAACTATGGCTACACCTTC; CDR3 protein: CACHANYGYTF
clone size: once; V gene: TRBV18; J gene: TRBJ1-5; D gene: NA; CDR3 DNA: TGTGCCAGCTCATCGGTACAGGGTACGGGCAATCAGCCCCAGCATTTT; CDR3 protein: CASSSVQGTGNQPQHF
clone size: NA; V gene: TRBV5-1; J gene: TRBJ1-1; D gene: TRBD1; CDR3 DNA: TGCGCCAGCAGCTTGACCCGGACAGGGGGTGAAGCTTTCTTT; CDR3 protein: CASSLTRTGGEAFF
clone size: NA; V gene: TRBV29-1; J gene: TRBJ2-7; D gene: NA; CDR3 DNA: TGCAGCGTTGTGGCCAATCGCGAGCAGTACTTC; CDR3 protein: CSVVANREQYF
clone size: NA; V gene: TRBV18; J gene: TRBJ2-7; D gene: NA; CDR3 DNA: TGTGCCAGCTCACCACCCTGGCCTTTGGGCTACGAGCAGTACTTC; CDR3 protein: CASSPPWPLGYEQYF
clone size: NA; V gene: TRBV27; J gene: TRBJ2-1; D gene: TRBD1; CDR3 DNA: TGTGCCAGCAGTTTCAGGGGGCTCCGGCAGTTCTTC; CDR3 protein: CASSFRGLRQFF
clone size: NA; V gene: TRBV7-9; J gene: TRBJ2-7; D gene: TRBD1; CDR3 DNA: TGTGCCAGCAGCCCGGTACCCGGACAGGGTCACTACGAGCAGTACTTC; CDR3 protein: CASSPVPGQGHYEQYF
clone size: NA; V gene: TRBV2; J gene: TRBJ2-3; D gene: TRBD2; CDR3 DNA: TGTGCCAGCAGGGGTCAAGGAGTCCTAGCGGGAGTAGTAGATACGCAGTATTTT; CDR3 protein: CASRGQGVLAGVVDTQYF
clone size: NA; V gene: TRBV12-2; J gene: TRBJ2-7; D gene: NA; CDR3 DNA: TGTGCAAGTCGCTTACAACCAAGGGTTGGGGGCCCCTACGAGCAGTACTTC; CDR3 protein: CASRLQPRVGGPYEQYF
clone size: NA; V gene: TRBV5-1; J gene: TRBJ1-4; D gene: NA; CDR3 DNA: TGCGCCAGCAGCTCGGACGGGACCTTTAATGAAAAACTGTTTTTT; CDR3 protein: CASSSDGTFNEKLFF
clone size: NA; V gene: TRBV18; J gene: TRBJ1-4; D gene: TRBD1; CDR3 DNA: TGTGCCAGCTCACTAACAAGGACAGGGGCCCGAACTAATGAAAAACTGTTTTTT; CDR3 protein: CASSLTRTGARTNEKLFF
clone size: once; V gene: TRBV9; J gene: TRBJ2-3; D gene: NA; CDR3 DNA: TGTGCCAGCAGCGTCCCTAGTACCGCGAATACGCAGTATTTT; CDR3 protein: CASSVPSTANTQYF
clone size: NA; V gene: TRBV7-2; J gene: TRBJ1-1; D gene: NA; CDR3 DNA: TGTGCCAGCAGCCCGCGACGTGGGTACACGAACACTGAAGCTTTCTTT; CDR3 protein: CASSPRRGYTNTEAFF
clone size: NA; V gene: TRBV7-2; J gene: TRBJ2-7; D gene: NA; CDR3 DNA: TGTGCCAGCAGCATAACGTCAGGGGCCTACGAGCAGTACTTC; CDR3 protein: CASSITSGAYEQYF
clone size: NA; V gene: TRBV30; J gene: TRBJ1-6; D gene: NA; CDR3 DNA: TGTGCCTGGAGAGAGAATTCACCCCTCCACTTT; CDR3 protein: CAWRENSPLHF
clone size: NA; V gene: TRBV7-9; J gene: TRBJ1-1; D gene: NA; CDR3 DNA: TGTGCCAGCAGCTCCAGGGCCTTGAACACTGAAGCTTTCTTT; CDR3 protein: CASSSRALNTEAFF
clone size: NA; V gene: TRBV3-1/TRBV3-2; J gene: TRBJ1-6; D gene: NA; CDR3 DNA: TGTGCCAGCAGCCAAAATGAAGGATATAATTCACCCCTCCACTTT; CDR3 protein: CASSQNEGYNSPLHF
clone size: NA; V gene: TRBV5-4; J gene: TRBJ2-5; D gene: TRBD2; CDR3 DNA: TGTGCCAGCAGCTTGCCAGCGGGGCGGACCCAGTACTTC; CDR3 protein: CASSLPAGRTQYF
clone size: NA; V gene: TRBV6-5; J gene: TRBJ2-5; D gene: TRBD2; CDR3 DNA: TGTGCCAGCAGGCGCGGTAGCGGGGCACAAGAGACCCAGTACTTC; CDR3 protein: CASRRGSGAQETQYF
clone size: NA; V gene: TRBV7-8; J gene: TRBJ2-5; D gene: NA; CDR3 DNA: TGTGCCAGCAGCGGGAGGCCCAAAGAGACCCAGTACTTC; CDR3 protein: CASSGRPKETQYF
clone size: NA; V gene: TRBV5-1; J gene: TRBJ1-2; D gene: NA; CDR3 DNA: TGCGCCAGCAGCTTGGGACCGGCTAACTATGGCTACACCTTC; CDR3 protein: CASSLGPANYGYTF
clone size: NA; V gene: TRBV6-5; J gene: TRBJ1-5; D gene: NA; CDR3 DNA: TGTGCCAGCAGTTCACACGGAAGCAATCAGCCCCAGCATTTT; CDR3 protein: CASSSHGSNQPQHF
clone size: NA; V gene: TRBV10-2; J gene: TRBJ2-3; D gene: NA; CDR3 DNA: TGCGCCAGCAGCACAACAGGGACGGCAGATACGCAGTATTTT; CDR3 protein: CASSTTGTADTQYF
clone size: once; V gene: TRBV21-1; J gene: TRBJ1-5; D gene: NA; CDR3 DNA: TGTGCCAGCAGCAAAGAATCCGGTCAGCCCCAGCATTTT; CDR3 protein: CASSKESGQPQHF
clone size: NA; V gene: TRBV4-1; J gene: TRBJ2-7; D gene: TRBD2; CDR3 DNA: TGCGCCAGCAGCCCTACTCTAGCGGGTTTATCCTACGAGCAGTACTTC; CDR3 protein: CASSPTLAGLSYEQYF
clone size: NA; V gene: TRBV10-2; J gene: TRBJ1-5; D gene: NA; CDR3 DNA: TGCGCCAGCAGTGAGCCCTCGGAGCTAAAGCCCCAGCATTTT; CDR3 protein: CASSEPSELKPQHF
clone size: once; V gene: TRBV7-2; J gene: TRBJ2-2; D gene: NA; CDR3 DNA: TGTGCCAGCAGCCCCCCGCCGCCTGGGGAGCTGTTTTTT; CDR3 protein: CASSPPPPGELFF
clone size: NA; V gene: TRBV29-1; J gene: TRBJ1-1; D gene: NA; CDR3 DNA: TGCAGCGTACCGGGACGGAAGTTGTCCCGGAACACTGAAGCTTTCTTT; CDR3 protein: CSVPGRKLSRNTEAFF
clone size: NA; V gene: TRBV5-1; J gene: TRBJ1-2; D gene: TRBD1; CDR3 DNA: TGCGCCAGCAGCTTGGGACAGGGATTTCATGGCTACACCTTC; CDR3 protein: CASSLGQGFHGYTF
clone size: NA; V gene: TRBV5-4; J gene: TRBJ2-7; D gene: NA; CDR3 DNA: TGTGCCAGCAGCCCGGGACTCGCCATCTCCTACGAGCAGTACTTC; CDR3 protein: CASSPGLAISYEQYF
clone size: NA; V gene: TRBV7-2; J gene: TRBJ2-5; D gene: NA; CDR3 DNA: TGTGCCAGCAGCTTAGTAGGGGGGGCCGAGACCCAGTACTTC; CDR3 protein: CASSLVGGAETQYF
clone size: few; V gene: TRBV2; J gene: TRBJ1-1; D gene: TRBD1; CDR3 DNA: TGTGCCAGCAGCGGGACCGGGACAGGGTTTGGAGTGACTGAAGCTTTCTTT; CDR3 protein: CASSGTGTGFGVTEAFF
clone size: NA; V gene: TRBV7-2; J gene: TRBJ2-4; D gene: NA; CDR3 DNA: TGTGCCAGCAGCTTACAGGACCGAAAATTTCAGTACTTC; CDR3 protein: CASSLQDRKFQYF
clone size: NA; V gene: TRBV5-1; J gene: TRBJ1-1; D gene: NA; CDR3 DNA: TGCGCCAGCGCCCCTACTACAGGGCCCACTGAAGCTTTCTTT; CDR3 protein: CASAPTTGPTEAFF
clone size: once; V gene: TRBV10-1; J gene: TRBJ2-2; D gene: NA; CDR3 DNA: TGCGCCACCCTCAACAATGCCGGGGAGCTGTTTTTT; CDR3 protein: CATLNNAGELFF
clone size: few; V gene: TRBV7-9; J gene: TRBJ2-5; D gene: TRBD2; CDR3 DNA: TGTGCCAGCAGCCCCGGGGGAGGGCGGCAGACCCAGTACTTC; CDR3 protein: CASSPGGGRQTQYF
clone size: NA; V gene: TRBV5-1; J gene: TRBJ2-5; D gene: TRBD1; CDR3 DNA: TGCGCCAGCAGCCCCACAGGGGGCGGAGAGACCCAGTACTTC; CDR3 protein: CASSPTGGGETQYF
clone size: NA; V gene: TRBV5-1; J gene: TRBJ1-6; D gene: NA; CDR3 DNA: TGCGCCAGCAGCTTGGGTCCAGGGTTGCATTCACCCCTCCACTTT; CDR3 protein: CASSLGPGLHSPLHF
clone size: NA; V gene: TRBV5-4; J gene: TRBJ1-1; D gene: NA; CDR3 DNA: TGTGCCAGCAGCGGCTCCACAGGGTTCACTGAAGCTTTCTTT; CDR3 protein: CASSGSTGFTEAFF
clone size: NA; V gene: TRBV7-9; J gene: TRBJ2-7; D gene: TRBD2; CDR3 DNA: TGTGCCAGCAGCTTAATGGCTAGCGGGAGGGGCGCTATATTCTACGAGCAGTACTTC; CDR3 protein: CASSLMASGRGAIFYEQYF
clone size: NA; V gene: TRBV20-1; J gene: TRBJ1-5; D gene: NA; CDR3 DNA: TGCAGTGCTAGTGCCGGGATAGGACAGCCCCAGCATTTT; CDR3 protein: CSASAGIGQPQHF
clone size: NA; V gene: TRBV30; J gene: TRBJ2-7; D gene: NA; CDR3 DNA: TGTGCCCGGAGGCTAAGCGCCTACGAGCAGTACTTC; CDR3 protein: CARRLSAYEQYF
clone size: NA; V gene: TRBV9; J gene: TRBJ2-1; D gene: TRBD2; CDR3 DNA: TGTGCCAGCAGCGGGGAGACTAGCGAGCAGTTCTTC; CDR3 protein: CASSGETSEQFF
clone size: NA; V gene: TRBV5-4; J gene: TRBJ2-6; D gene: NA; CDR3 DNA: TGTGCCAGCAGCTTGTCCCCCGGGGGTTTGTCCGGGGCCAACGTCCTGACTTTC; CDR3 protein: CASSLSPGGLSGANVLTF